The T cell receptor beta chain described here comes from a study of T-cell memory formation after mild COVID-19. Trimming pared 4 bases from V and 5 bases from J, leaving 11 bases between. The V gene's germline CDR1 is ENHRY and CDR2 SYGVKD. The CDR3 totals 13 residues. MiXCR, applied by TCRdb to the 5' RACE reads, yields one record per CDR3 protein. The profile covers hundreds of thousands of distinct CDR3 sequences, with about 22% appearing a single time and around 13% taken by the ten largest. This clonotype was picked up a small number of times. This rearrangement joins TRBV10-3 to TRBJ2-5; D remains ambiguous. The material sequenced was PBMCs or a T cell subset sorted from them (not recorded which). The receptor comes from an adult woman who had mild COVID-19 (a few samples of this study predate the infection). Cell type and time point are not known. The CDR3 nucleotides are TGTGCCATCAGTGGGGCTTCGATGGAGACCCAGTACTTC. Residues: CAISGASMETQYF.